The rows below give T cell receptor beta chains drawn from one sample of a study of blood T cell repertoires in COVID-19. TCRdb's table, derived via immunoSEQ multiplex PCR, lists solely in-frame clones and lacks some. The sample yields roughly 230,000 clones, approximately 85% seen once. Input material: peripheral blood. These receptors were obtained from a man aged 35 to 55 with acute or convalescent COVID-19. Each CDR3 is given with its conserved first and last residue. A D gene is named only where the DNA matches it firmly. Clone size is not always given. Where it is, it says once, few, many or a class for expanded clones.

CASSTRDTAYNEQFF,TGTGCCAGCAGTACCCGGGACACCGCCTACAATGAGCAGTTCTTC,TRBJ2-1,few,TRBV27,.
CASSKVTGRKLPSGNTIYF,TGTGCCAGCAGCAAAGTTACAGGGAGAAAACTCCCCTCTGGAAACACCATATATTTT,TRBJ1-3,.,TRBV21-1,.
CASRTNRGGDEKLFF,TGTGCCAGCAGGACTAACCGGGGCGGGGATGAAAAACTGTTTTTT,TRBJ1-4,.,TRBV27,.
CASSPTPEHRAVEAFF,TGTGCCAGCAGTCCCACACCAGAACACAGGGCCGTTGAAGCTTTCTTT,TRBJ1-1,once,TRBV6-4,.
CASAPPGGTAIRHF,TGTGCTAGTGCCCCTCCAGGGGGGACAGCCATCAGGCATTTT,TRBJ1-5,.,TRBV12-5,TRBD1
CASSQERGNYGYTF,TGCGCCAGCAGCCAAGAAAGGGGGAACTATGGCTACACCTTC,TRBJ1-2,.,TRBV4-3,.
CAWSSGKRPEAFF,TGTGCCTGGAGTTCGGGTAAGCGGCCTGAAGCTTTCTTT,TRBJ1-1,.,TRBV30,.
CASSSTGTSVTGELFF,TGTGCTAGCAGCTCGACCGGGACTAGTGTCACCGGGGAGCTGTTTTTT,TRBJ2-2,.,TRBV7-7,TRBD2
CAISQAGGPGNTIYF,TGTGCCATCAGCCAAGCAGGGGGCCCTGGAAACACCATATATTTT,TRBJ1-3,.,TRBV10-3,TRBD1
CAWASVVSPLHF,TGTGCCTGGGCCTCGGTCGTGTCACCCCTCCACTTT,TRBJ1-6,.,TRBV30,.
CASSPNRETQYF,TGTGCCAGCAGTCCAAATCGGGAGACCCAGTACTTC,TRBJ2-5,.,TRBV6-6,.
CASSVASTSGNTIYF,TGTGCCAGCAGCGTAGCTTCTACTTCTGGAAACACCATATATTTT,TRBJ1-3,.,TRBV9,.
CASSLGGGVTEAFF,TGTGCCAGCAGCTTAGGTGGGGGGGTGACTGAAGCTTTCTTT,TRBJ1-1,.,TRBV7-2,.
CASRVGSGGTDTQYF,TGTGCCAGCAGAGTTGGTAGCGGGGGCACAGATACGCAGTATTTT,TRBJ2-3,.,TRBV7-3,TRBD2
CASSVLPGGSGNTIYF,TGTGCCAGCAGCGTCCTCCCCGGGGGCTCTGGAAACACCATATATTTT,TRBJ1-3,.,TRBV9,.
CAWSVGTGAYNEQFF,TGTGCCTGGAGTGTAGGAACAGGGGCCTACAATGAGCAGTTCTTC,TRBJ2-1,.,TRBV30,TRBD1
CASSGSRQKSSPLHF,TGCGCCAGCAGTGGGTCAAGACAGAAAAGTTCACCCCTCCACTTT,TRBJ1-6,.,TRBV10-2,.
CASSFQGGRGSPLHF,TGTGCCAGCAGCTTCCAGGGAGGGAGAGGGTCACCCCTCCACTTT,TRBJ1-6,.,TRBV5-4,.
CASSSMIGTRDSPLHF,TGTGCCAGCAGCTCGATGATCGGGACAAGGGATTCACCCCTCCACTTT,TRBJ1-6,.,TRBV5-4,.
CAWSGLAGKGGELFF,TGTGCCTGGAGTGGGCTAGCGGGGAAGGGCGGGGAGCTGTTTTTT,TRBJ2-2,.,TRBV30,TRBD2
CASSTWTGPSGNTIYF,TGTGCCAGCAGCACATGGACAGGGCCCTCTGGAAACACCATATATTTT,TRBJ1-3,.,TRBV11-2,TRBD1
CATSGGQVSYEQYF,TGTGCCACCAGTGGGGGACAGGTAAGCTACGAGCAGTACTTC,TRBJ2-7,few,TRBV24-1,TRBD1
CASSLIQGDQPQHF,TGCGCCAGCAGCTTGATCCAGGGGGATCAGCCCCAGCATTTT,TRBJ1-5,.,TRBV5-1,TRBD1
CASSYSRTGENIQYF,TGTGCCAGCAGTTACTCAAGGACAGGGGAAAACATTCAGTACTTC,TRBJ2-4,.,TRBV6-6,TRBD1
CASSRRELVAGELFF,TGTGCCAGCAGCCGCAGGGAATTGGTGGCCGGGGAGCTGTTTTTT,TRBJ2-2,.,TRBV3-1/TRBV3-2,.
CASSWGGVGETQYF,TGTGCCAGCAGCTGGGGGGGCGTTGGCGAGACCCAGTACTTC,TRBJ2-5,.,TRBV7-9,.
CASRQQVAEAFF,TGTGCCAGCAGGCAACAGGTAGCTGAAGCTTTCTTT,TRBJ1-1,.,TRBV2,.
CASSWADSLNSPLHF,TGTGCCAGCAGCTGGGCGGACAGCTTAAATTCACCCCTCCACTTT,TRBJ1-6,.,TRBV5-6,.
CASSISTGRLGEKLFF,TGTGCCAGTAGTATATCAACGGGGAGGTTGGGAGAAAAACTGTTTTTT,TRBJ1-4,.,TRBV19,.
CASSNPQWRGRDTQYF,TGTGCCAGTAGTAATCCCCAATGGCGGGGGAGGGATACGCAGTATTTT,TRBJ2-3,.,TRBV19,TRBD2
CSASRQGAGDTQYF,TGCAGTGCTAGTAGACAGGGGGCGGGAGATACGCAGTATTTT,TRBJ2-3,.,TRBV20-1,TRBD1
CASSPQGGEKLFF,TGTGCCAGCAGTCCACAGGGGGGCGAAAAACTGTTTTTT,TRBJ1-4,.,TRBV12-3/TRBV12-4,TRBD1
CASSSEDRGPYEQYF,TGTGCCAGCAGCTCAGAGGATAGGGGCCCCTACGAGCAGTACTTC,TRBJ2-7,.,TRBV6-5,.
CASSLDRPGELFF,TGCGCCAGCAGCTTGGACAGACCCGGGGAGCTGTTTTTT,TRBJ2-2,.,TRBV5-1,.
CASREGLADSYEQYF,TGCGCCAGCCGGGAGGGACTAGCGGATTCCTACGAGCAGTACTTC,TRBJ2-7,.,TRBV5-1,TRBD2
CASSLERGQPQHF,TGTGCCAGCAGCTTAGAGAGAGGTCAGCCCCAGCATTTT,TRBJ1-5,.,TRBV11-2,.
CASSLQGDEQFF,TGTGCCAGCAGCTTGCAGGGTGATGAGCAGTTCTTC,TRBJ2-1,.,TRBV7-9,.
CASSLGTSGGATETQYF,TGTGCCAGCAGCTTAGGGACTAGCGGGGGGGCCACGGAGACCCAGTACTTC,TRBJ2-5,.,TRBV7-2,TRBD2
CASSSRTGTKAGELFF,TGTGCCAGCAGCTCCCGGACAGGGACGAAAGCCGGGGAGCTGTTTTTT,TRBJ2-2,.,TRBV5-4,TRBD1
CASSHRQGGWTEAFF,TGTGCCAGCAGCCATCGACAGGGAGGCTGGACTGAAGCTTTCTTT,TRBJ1-1,.,TRBV3-1/TRBV3-2,TRBD1
CASSLLAGGRNNEQFF,TGTGCCAGCAGTTTACTAGCGGGGGGTCGGAACAATGAGCAGTTCTTC,TRBJ2-1,.,TRBV6-5,TRBD2
CAWSFSGAFGDTQYF,TGTGCCTGGAGCTTTAGCGGGGCCTTCGGCGATACGCAGTATTTT,TRBJ2-3,.,TRBV30,TRBD2
CASSIGSRATEAFF,TGTGCCAGTAGTATAGGGAGCAGGGCCACTGAAGCTTTCTTT,TRBJ1-1,.,TRBV19,.
CATIGRSNTGELFF,TGTGCCACCATCGGCAGGTCGAACACCGGGGAGCTGTTTTTT,TRBJ2-2,.,TRBV24-1,.
CASSPLAGKTDTQYF,TGTGCCAGCTCACCGCTAGCGGGGAAAACAGATACGCAGTATTTT,TRBJ2-3,.,TRBV18,TRBD2
CASSLSVGNTIYF,TGTGCCAGCAGTTTATCGGTTGGAAACACCATATATTTT,TRBJ1-3,.,TRBV28,.
CASSLDHSSGNTIYF,TGCGCCAGCAGCTTGGACCACTCGTCTGGAAACACCATATATTTT,TRBJ1-3,.,TRBV5-1,.
CASSPPDRANEQFF,TGTGCCAGCAGCCCCCCAGACAGGGCCAATGAGCAGTTCTTC,TRBJ2-1,once,TRBV11-1,TRBD1
CASSRGTGENSPLHF,TGTGCCAGCAGCCGGGGGACAGGGGAGAATTCACCCCTCCACTTT,TRBJ1-6,.,TRBV3-1/TRBV3-2,TRBD1
CASTGQGDGYTF,TGTGCTAGCACCGGACAGGGGGATGGCTACACCTTC,TRBJ1-2,.,TRBV11-3,TRBD1
CASSQEVGDYTQYF,TGCGCCAGCAGCCAAGAAGTAGGGGACTACACGCAGTATTTT,TRBJ2-3,.,TRBV4-3,TRBD2
CASSARDRVEGYTF,TGTGCCAGCAGCGCTCGGGACAGGGTGGAGGGCTACACCTTC,TRBJ1-2,.,TRBV7-2,TRBD1
CASSLDRVGHEKLFF,TGCGCCAGCAGCCTTGACAGGGTTGGGCATGAAAAACTGTTTTTT,TRBJ1-4,.,TRBV4-1,TRBD1
CASSQETSGTYEQYF,TGTGCCAGCAGCCAAGAGACTAGCGGGACCTACGAGCAGTACTTC,TRBJ2-7,.,TRBV4-2,TRBD2
CAWKGRGRETQYF,TGTGCCTGGAAGGGCCGGGGTAGGGAGACCCAGTACTTC,TRBJ2-5,few,TRBV30,.
CASAGLSTDTQYF,TGTGCCAGCGCGGGCTTGTCCACAGATACGCAGTATTTT,TRBJ2-3,.,TRBV2,.
CASTVVDGGAVRNGYTF,TGTGCCAGCACCGTTGTGGATGGGGGCGCAGTGAGGAATGGCTACACCTTC,TRBJ1-2,.,TRBV28,.
CASSQDWGQGAYGYTF,TGTGCCAGCAGCCAAGACTGGGGACAGGGGGCCTATGGCTACACCTTC,TRBJ1-2,.,TRBV3-1/TRBV3-2,TRBD1
CASTTGFGGYTF,TGTGCCAGCACGACAGGGTTCGGCGGCTACACCTTC,TRBJ1-2,.,TRBV19,TRBD1
CASSYNNPNTEAFF,TGTGCCAGCAGTTACAACAACCCGAACACTGAAGCTTTCTTT,TRBJ1-1,.,TRBV6-6,.